The T cell receptor (beta chain) under discussion was sequenced for a study of blood T cell repertoires in COVID-19. About the research overall: PBMCs, B-cell-depleted T cells, or T cells provided the cDNA or gDNA that made up the material.

Germline values: CDR1 MNHEY, CDR2 SVGAGI. Trimming stripped 5 bases from V and 4 bases from J, with 11 bases between. The CDR3 spans 13 residues. The assay was immunoSEQ multiplex PCR, and TCRdb's table has in-frame clones only and misses some. The profile shows fewer than 350,000 clones, roughly 90% of them singletons. This sequence originates from a woman in her 30s with COVID-19, enrolled during active disease. The chain employs TRBV6-5 and TRBJ1-1; D uncertain. Sequenced: peripheral blood. CDR3 protein: CASSRQFSTEAFF. The DNA of the CDR3 is TGTGCCAGCAGTCGACAATTTTCCACTGAAGCTTTCTTT.